Listed below are T cell receptor beta chains from one sample, sequenced in a study of brain metastases from non-small cell lung cancer. The repertoire was sequenced with immunoSEQ multiplex PCR; TCRdb's copy has only in-frame clones and lacks some. Seen here are over a thousand clones, more than 80% observed once, and the top ten hold 16%. Material for sequencing was tumor-adjacent normal tissue. The receptors come from a donor aged 40 or over with non-small cell lung cancer. CDR3s include the opening cysteine and the closing phenylalanine or tryptophan. Each record gives: D gene, J gene, V gene, clone size, CDR3 DNA, CDR3 protein. D genes are given only for firm matches. Size tells how often a clone was seen (once, few, many) or the class of an expanded clone, and some rows leave it out.

-,TRBJ1-5,TRBV19,-,TGTGCCAGTAGTAACACGAATCAGCCCCAGCATTTT,CASSNTNQPQHF
-,TRBJ2-3,TRBV2,-,TGTGCCAGCAGTGAATCCCTCAGCACAGATACGCAGTATTTT,CASSESLSTDTQYF
-,TRBJ1-1,TRBV18,-,TGTGCCAGCTCTGCGGATACGGGGCCGGAGGCTGAAGCTTTCTTT,CASSADTGPEAEAFF
-,TRBJ2-1,TRBV20-1,-,TGCAGTGCTAGTAAACCCGTTAGCGGAGACAATGAGCAGTTCTTC,CSASKPVSGDNEQFF
-,TRBJ1-4,TRBV7-2,-,TGTGCCAGCAGCTTATTGGCAGGGAGAGATGAAAAACTGTTTTTT,CASSLLAGRDEKLFF
-,TRBJ2-2,TRBV7-3,-,TGTGCCAGCAGCTTAGGATACGGGAGCACCGGGGAGCTGTTTTTT,CASSLGYGSTGELFF
-,TRBJ2-3,TRBV2,-,TGTGCCAGCAGTGAAGGACGGACCCCTAGCACAGATACGCAGTATTTT,CASSEGRTPSTDTQYF
-,TRBJ2-2,TRBV4-3,-,TGCGCCAGCAGCCAAGATAGGTCACGGTGGGGGGAGCTGTTTTTT,CASSQDRSRWGELFF
-,TRBJ2-5,TRBV19,few,TGTGCCAGTAGTTGGGCAGGGCGACGCCAAGAGACCCAGTACTTC,CASSWAGRRQETQYF
TRBD1,TRBJ2-1,TRBV15,-,TGTGCCACCAGCAGAGGAACAGGCAGGGGGTTCCATGAGCAGTTCTTC,CATSRGTGRGFHEQFF
-,TRBJ2-5,TRBV5-1,-,TGCGCCAGCAGCTTGGAAAGAAAAGAGACCCAGTACTTC,CASSLERKETQYF
TRBD2,TRBJ2-2,TRBV7-7,-,TGTGCCAGCAGCCCAGCGGGGACGGTTACCGGGGAGCTGTTTTTT,CASSPAGTVTGELFF
TRBD1,TRBJ1-1,TRBV29-1,-,TGCAGCGTTGGGGAGTTGGGCAGGGGGCGAGGTGAAGCTTTCTTT,CSVGELGRGRGEAFF
-,TRBJ2-1,TRBV7-2,-,TGTGCCAGCAGCTTAGGGACGGAATACAATGAGCAGTTCTTC,CASSLGTEYNEQFF
TRBD2,TRBJ2-1,TRBV9,-,TGTGCCAGCAGCGTAGTTGGGGCTAGCGGATCCTACAATGAGCAGTTCTTC,CASSVVGASGSYNEQFF
TRBD1,TRBJ1-6,TRBV7-2,-,TGTGCCAGCAGCTTAGTAGACAGGGCTTCACCCCTCCACTTT,CASSLVDRASPLHF
TRBD1,TRBJ2-5,TRBV3-1/TRBV3-2,-,TGTGCCAGCAGCTTCAGGGACAGACAAGAGACCCAGTACTTC,CASSFRDRQETQYF
-,TRBJ1-1,TRBV7-8,large,TGTGCCACTCAACTTGGAACTGAAGCTTTCTTT,CATQLGTEAFF
-,TRBJ1-1,TRBV5-6,-,TGTGCCAGCAGCTTGGTTGAGACTGAAGCTTTCTTT,CASSLVETEAFF
-,TRBJ2-3,TRBV19,-,TGTGCCAGTAACCCAACACAATCAGATACGCAGTATTTT,CASNPTQSDTQYF
-,TRBJ2-5,TRBV24-1,-,TGTGCCACCAGTGAAGGGGCAGGGTCGGTGGAGACCCAGTACTTC,CATSEGAGSVETQYF
-,TRBJ1-1,TRBV7-3,-,TGTGCCAGCAGCTTAAAATCCGGAACTGAAGCTTTCTTT,CASSLKSGTEAFF
TRBD1,TRBJ1-5,TRBV2,-,TGTGCCAGCAGCGGGACAGGGGTAGGCAATCAGCCCCAGCATTTT,CASSGTGVGNQPQHF